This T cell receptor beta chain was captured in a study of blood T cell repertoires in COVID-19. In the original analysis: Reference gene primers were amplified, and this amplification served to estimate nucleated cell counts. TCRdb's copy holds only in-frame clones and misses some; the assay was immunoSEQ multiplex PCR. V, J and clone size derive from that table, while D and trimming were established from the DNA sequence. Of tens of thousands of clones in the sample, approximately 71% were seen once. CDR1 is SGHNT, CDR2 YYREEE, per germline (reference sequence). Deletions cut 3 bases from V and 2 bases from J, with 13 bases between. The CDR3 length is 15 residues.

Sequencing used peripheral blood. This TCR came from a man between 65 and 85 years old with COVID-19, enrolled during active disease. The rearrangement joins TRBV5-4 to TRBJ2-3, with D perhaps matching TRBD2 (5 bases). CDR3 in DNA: TGTGCCAGCAGCTACTCCAGCGGAAACACAGATACGCAGTATTTT. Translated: CASSYSSGNTDTQYF.